The clone carrying this T cell receptor beta chain has only a few counts. This may stem from a read error, because a much larger clone lies one nucleotide away. The data derive from a study of tumor-infiltrating lymphocytes in primary liver carcinoma. Background on the study: Stage T1-T3 N0M0 tumors spanned roughly 4.2 to 11 cm.

V lost 5 bases and J lost 4; bases outside the gene matches: 6. Germline CDR1 reads GTSNPN; CDR2 reads SVGIG (reference sequence). The CDR3 covers 13 residues. Reverse transcription of 450 to 500 ng total RNA with a constant-region primer produced TCR beta cDNA. Modified slightly, ARM-PCR produced TCR beta libraries over three nested multiplex PCR rounds. The opening two PCR rounds, ten to eleven cycles each, paired TRBV1-TRBV30 forward primers with a C-beta reverse primer. TCRdb used MiXCR to reprocess the multiplex PCR reads, holding one entry per CDR3 protein. This table holds more than 95,000 distinct CDR3 sequences, about four fifths found once. Co-extraction of RNA and DNA was performed on about 18-30 mg of unsorted bulk tissue.

The sample was liver tumor tissue from sampling region 3. Regarding subset: tumor region T3, left-lateral pole. The receptor was derived from a man aged 35 to 55 with primary liver carcinoma and hepatitis B virus infection. The gene calls are TRBV30 and TRBJ2-7; 9 bases are a match to TRBD2. The CDR3 here is CAWDISGSYEQYF. For the CDR3, the DNA is TGTGCCTGGGATATTAGCGGGAGTTACGAGCAGTACTTC.